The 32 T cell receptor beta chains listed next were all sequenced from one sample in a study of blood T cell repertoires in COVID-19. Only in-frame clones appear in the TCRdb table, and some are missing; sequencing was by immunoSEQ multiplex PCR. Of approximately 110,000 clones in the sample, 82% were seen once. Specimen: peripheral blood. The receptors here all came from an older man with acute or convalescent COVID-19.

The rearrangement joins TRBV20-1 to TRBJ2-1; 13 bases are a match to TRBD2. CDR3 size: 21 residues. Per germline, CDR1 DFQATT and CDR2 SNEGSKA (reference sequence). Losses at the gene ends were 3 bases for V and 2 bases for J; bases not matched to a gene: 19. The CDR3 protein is CSASPQDIGTSGVPAYNEQFF. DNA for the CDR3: TGCAGTGCTAGTCCCCAGGATATCGGGACTAGCGGGGTACCGGCCTACAATGAGCAGTTCTTC.

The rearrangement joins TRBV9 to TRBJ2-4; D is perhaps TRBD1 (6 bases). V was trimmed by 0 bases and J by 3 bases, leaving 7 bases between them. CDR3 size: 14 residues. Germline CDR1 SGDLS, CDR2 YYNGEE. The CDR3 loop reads CASSVGQDKNIQYF. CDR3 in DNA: TGTGCCAGCAGCGTAGGACAGGACAAAAACATTCAGTACTTC.

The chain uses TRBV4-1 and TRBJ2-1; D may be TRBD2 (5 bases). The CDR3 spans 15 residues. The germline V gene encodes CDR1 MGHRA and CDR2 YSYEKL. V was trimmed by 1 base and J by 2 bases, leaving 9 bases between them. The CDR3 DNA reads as TGCGCCAGCAGCCAAGTGGTGAGGGCCTACAATGAGCAGTTCTTC. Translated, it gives CASSQVVRAYNEQFF.

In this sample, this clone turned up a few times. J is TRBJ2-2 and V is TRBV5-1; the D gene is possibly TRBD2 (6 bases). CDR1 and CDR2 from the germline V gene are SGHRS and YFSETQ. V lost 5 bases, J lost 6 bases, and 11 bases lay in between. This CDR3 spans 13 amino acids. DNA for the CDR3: TGCGCCAGCAGGGTCAGGGAGGCCGGGGAGCTGTTTTTT. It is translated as CASRVREAGELFF.

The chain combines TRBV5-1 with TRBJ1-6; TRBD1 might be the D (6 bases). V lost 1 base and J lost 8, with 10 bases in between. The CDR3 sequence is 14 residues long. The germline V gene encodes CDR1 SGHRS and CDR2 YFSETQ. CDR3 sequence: CASSLFSGDSPLHF. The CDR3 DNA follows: TGCGCCAGCAGCTTGTTTTCAGGGGATTCACCCCTCCACTTT.

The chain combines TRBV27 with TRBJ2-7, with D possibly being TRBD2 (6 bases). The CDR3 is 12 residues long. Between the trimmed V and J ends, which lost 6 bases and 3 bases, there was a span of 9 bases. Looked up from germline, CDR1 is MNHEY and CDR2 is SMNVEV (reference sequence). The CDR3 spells CASSGGFYEQYF. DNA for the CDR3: TGTGCCAGCAGCGGGGGTTTCTACGAGCAGTACTTC.

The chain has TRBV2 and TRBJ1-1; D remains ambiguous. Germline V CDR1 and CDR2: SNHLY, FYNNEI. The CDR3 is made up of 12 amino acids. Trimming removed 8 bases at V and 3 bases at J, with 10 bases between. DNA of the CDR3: TGTGCCAGCGCCTCCCGGGACACTGAAGCTTTCTTT. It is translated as CASASRDTEAFF.

The CDR3 DNA sequence: TGCGCCAGCAGCTTGGTTCCAGGGACTCTCTCTGGAAACACCATATATTTT. Residues: CASSLVPGTLSGNTIYF. This sequence joins TRBV5-1 and TRBJ1-3; TRBD1 is a possible D gene (5 bases). This CDR3 region has 17 residues. V was clipped by 0 bases and J by 0 bases, with 13 bases between them. The germline V gene has CDR1 SGHRS and CDR2 YFSETQ.

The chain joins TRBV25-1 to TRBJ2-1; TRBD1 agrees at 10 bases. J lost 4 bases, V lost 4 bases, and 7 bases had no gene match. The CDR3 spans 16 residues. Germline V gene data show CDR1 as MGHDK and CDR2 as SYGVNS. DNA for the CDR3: TGTGCCAGCAGTGCCCAACCGGGACAGGGGTACAATGAGCAGTTCTTC. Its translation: CASSAQPGQGYNEQFF.

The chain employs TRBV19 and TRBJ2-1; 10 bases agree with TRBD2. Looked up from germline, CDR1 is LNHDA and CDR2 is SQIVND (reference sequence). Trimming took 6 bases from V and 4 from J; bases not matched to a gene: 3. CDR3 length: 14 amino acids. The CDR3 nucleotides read TGTGCCAGTAGAAGGACTAGCGGATACAATGAGCAGTTCTTC. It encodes CASRRTSGYNEQFF.

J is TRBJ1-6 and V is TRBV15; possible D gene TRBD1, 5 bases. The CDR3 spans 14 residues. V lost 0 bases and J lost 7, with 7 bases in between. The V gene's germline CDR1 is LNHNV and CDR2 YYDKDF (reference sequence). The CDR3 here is CATSRDRGNSPLHF. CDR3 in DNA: TGTGCCACCAGCAGAGATCGGGGGAATTCACCCCTCCACTTT.

The CDR3 is CASSTEQGYGYTF. In nucleotides, the CDR3 is TGCGCCAGCAGTACGGAACAGGGATATGGCTACACCTTC. The J gene is TRBJ1-2, the V gene TRBV5-1, with a tentative D call TRBD1 (6 bases). Germline V CDR1 and CDR2: SGHRS, YFSETQ. V dropped 5 bases and J dropped 5 bases, with 13 bases sitting between them. The CDR3 totals 13 residues.

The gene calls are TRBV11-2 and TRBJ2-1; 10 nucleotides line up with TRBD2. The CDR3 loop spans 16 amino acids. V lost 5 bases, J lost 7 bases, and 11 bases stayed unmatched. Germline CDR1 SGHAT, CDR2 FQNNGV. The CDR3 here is CASSHSSGRPSNEQFF. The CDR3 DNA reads TGTGCCAGCAGCCATTCTAGCGGGAGACCCTCTAATGAGCAGTTCTTC.

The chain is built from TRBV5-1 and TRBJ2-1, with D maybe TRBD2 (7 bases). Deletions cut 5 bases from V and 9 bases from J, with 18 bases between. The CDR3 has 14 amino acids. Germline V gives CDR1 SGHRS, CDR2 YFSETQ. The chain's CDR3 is CASRIGGGGGEQFF. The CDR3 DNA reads TGCGCCAGCAGGATTGGGGGCGGGGGAGGTGAGCAGTTCTTC.

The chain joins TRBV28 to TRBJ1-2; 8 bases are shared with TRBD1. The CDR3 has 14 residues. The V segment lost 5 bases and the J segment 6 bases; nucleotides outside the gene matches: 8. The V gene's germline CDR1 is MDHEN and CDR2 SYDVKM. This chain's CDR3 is CASSPGGQGNGYTF. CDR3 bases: TGTGCCAGCAGTCCCGGCGGACAGGGTAATGGCTACACCTTC.

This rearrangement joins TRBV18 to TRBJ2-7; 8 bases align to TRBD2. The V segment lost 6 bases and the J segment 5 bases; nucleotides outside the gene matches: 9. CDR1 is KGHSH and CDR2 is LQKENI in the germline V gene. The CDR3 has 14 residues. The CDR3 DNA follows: TGTGCCAGCTCCGTAGCGGGAAATCAGAACGAGCAGTACTTC. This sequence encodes CASSVAGNQNEQYF.

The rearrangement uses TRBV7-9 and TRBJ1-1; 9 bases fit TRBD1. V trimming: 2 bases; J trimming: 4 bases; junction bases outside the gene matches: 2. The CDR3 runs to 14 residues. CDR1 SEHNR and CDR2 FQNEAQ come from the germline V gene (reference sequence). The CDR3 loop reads CASSLTGGLTEAFF. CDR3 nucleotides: TGTGCCAGCAGCTTAACAGGGGGCCTCACTGAAGCTTTCTTT.

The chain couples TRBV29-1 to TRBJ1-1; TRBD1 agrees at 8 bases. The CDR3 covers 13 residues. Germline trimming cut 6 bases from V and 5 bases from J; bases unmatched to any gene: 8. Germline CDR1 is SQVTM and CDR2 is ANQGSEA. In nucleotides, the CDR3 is TGCAGCGTCTTGTATACAGGGGGAACTGAAGCTTTCTTT. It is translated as CSVLYTGGTEAFF.

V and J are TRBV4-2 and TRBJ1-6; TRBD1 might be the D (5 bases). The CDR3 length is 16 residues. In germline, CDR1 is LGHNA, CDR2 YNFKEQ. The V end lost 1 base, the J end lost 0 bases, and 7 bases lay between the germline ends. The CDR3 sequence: CASSQGGTSYNSPLHF. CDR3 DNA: TGTGCCAGCAGCCAAGGGGGCACCTCCTATAATTCACCCCTCCACTTT.

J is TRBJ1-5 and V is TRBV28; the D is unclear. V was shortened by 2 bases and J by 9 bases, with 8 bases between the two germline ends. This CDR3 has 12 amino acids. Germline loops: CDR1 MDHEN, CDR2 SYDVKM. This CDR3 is CASSLPDWPQHF. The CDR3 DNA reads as TGTGCCAGCAGTTTACCCGACTGGCCCCAGCATTTT.

In nucleotides, the CDR3 is TGTGCCAGCAATGGGAACGGGGGGGGTCAAGAGACCCAGTACTTC. This codes for CASNGNGGGQETQYF. The rearrangement joins TRBV2 to TRBJ2-5; 8 bases line up with TRBD2. Germline V gives CDR1 SNHLY, CDR2 FYNNEI. V lost 7 bases, J lost 2 bases, and 9 bases stayed unmatched. The CDR3 spans 15 residues.

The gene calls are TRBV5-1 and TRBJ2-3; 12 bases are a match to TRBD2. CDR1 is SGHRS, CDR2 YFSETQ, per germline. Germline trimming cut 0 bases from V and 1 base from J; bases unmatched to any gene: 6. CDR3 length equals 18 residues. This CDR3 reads CASSLGLAGVGGTDTQYF. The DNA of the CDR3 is TGCGCCAGCAGCTTGGGACTAGCGGGAGTAGGGGGCACAGATACGCAGTATTTT.

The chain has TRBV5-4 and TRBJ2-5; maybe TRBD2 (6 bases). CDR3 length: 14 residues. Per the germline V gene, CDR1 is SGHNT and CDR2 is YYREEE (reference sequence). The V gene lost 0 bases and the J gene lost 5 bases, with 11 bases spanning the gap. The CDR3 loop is CASSLGQRAETQYF. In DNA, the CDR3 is TGTGCCAGCAGCTTGGGCCAGCGGGCCGAGACCCAGTACTTC.

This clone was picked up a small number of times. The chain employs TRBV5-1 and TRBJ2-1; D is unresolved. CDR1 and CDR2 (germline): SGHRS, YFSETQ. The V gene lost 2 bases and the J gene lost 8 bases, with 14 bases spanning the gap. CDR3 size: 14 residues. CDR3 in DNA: TGCGCCAGCAGCTTCTTATCCAGCGTCGATGAGCAGTTCTTC. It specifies CASSFLSSVDEQFF. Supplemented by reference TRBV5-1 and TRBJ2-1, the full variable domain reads KAGVTQTPRYLIKTRGQQVTLSCSPISGHRSVSWYQQTPGQGLQFLFEYFSETQRNKGNFPGRFSGRQFSNSRSEMNVSTLELGDSALYLCASSFLSSVDEQFFGPGTRLTVL.

The DNA of the CDR3 is TGTGCCAGCAGCCCAGAAGGAGGAACTGAAGCTTTCTTT. Translation gives CASSPEGGTEAFF. This chain links TRBV11-3 with TRBJ1-1; D remains ambiguous. The CDR3 extends over 13 amino acids. The V and J ends lost 5 bases and 5 bases respectively, with 12 bases between them. Germline CDR1 reads SGHNT; CDR2 reads YENEEA.

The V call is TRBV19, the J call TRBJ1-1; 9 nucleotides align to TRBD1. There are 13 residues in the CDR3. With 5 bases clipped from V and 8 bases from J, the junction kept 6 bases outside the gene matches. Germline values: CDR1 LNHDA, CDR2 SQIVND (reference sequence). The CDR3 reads CASSAGQGLEAFF. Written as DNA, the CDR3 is TGTGCCAGTAGTGCTGGACAGGGGCTAGAAGCTTTCTTT.

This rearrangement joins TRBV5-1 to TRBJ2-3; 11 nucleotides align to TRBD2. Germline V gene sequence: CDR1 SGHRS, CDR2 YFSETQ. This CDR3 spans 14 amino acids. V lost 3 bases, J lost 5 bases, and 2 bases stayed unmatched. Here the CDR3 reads CASSSGTSGDTQYF. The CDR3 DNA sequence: TGCGCCAGCAGCTCCGGGACTAGCGGAGATACGCAGTATTTT.

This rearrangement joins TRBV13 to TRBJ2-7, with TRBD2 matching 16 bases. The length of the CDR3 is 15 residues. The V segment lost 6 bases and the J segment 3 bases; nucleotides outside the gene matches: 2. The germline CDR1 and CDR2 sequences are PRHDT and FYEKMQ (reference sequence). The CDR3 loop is CASSGTSGRVYEQYF. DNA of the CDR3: TGTGCCAGCAGTGGGACTAGCGGGAGGGTCTACGAGCAGTACTTC.

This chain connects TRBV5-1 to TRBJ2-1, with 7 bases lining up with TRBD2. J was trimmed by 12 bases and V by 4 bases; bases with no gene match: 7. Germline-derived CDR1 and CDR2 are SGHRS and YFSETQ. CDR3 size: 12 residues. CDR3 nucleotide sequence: TGCGCCAGCAGCAGCGGGATTCCCCCGCAGTTCTTC. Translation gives CASSSGIPPQFF.

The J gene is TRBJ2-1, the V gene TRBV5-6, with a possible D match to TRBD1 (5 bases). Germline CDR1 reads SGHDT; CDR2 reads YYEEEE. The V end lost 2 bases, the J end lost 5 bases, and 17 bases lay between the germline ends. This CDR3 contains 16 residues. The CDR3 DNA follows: TGTGCCAGCAGCTTACTCTGGCAGGGTCGGGACAATGAGCAGTTCTTC. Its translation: CASSLLWQGRDNEQFF.

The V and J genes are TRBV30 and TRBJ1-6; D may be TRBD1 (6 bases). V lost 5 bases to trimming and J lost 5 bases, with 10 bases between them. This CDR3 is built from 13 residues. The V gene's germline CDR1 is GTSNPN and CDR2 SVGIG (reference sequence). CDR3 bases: TGTGCCTGGGCGGACAGCCATAATTCACCCCTCCACTTT. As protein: CAWADSHNSPLHF.

CDR3 residues: CASSVYEGTGNTIYF. CDR3 DNA: TGTGCCAGCAGCGTATACGAGGGAACTGGAAACACCATATATTTT. The chain is built from TRBV9 and TRBJ1-3; D is undetermined. The CDR3 has 15 amino acids. The germline V and J ends were trimmed by 1 base and 2 bases, with 10 bases remaining between them. Looked up from germline, CDR1 is SGDLS and CDR2 is YYNGEE.